This T cell receptor (beta chain) was recovered during a study of technical replicates of blood from a few donors. Trimming shortened V by 4 bases and J by 1 base, and 12 bases separated the two germline ends. This CDR3 is built from 14 residues. The germline gives CDR1 SGDLS, CDR2 YYNGEE. Profiled with immunoSEQ multiplex PCR; TCRdb holds only in-frame clones, not every one. The sample includes approximately 75,000 clones, 95% to 97% of them seen just once. This receptor was identified in a human donor in good health. Sequencing input: T cells isolated from PBMCs. The V gene is TRBV9, the J gene TRBJ2-7; D ambiguous. CDR3 DNA sequence: TGTGCCAGCAGCCCGATGGGCACATCCTACGAGCAGTACTTC. This codes for CASSPMGTSYEQYF.